A single sample is the source of the 6 T cell receptor beta chains below, sequenced in a study of blood T cells in healthy people across ages (dated by TCRdb to the mid-2010s). The library was prepared using 5' RACE. These reads were obtained on an Illumina HiSeq 2500. A second PCR of roughly 6 to 11 cycles was run with a J-beta primer mix and a sample-barcoded 5' primer. The public reads were reanalyzed by TCRdb: fastp trimming at Q25, MiXCR alignment, in-frame beta chains only. Merged by CDR3 protein, the rows form single entries marked with the most common genes and DNA. Recorded for this sample are 1 million to 1.2 million distinct CDR3 sequences; 35% to 40% of them occurred a single time. The top ten constitute less than 15% of the sample. The sequenced sample consisted of blood. These receptors were collected from a man between 18 and 29 years old in good health.

The V call is TRBV3-1, the J call TRBJ2-7; D unclear. The germline gives CDR1 LGHDT, CDR2 YNNKEL (reference sequence). CDR3 length: 14 amino acids. The ends were cut back, 0 bases at V and 7 bases at J, with 13 bases in the middle. CDR3 sequence reads: CASSQDGKANEQYF. CDR3 bases: TGTGCCAGCAGCCAAGATGGGAAGGCCAATGAGCAGTACTTC.

The chain links TRBV20-1 to TRBJ2-5; D unclear. CDR3 size: 14 residues. Deletions cut 1 base from V and 11 bases from J, with 20 bases between. Looked up from germline, CDR1 is DFQATT and CDR2 is SNEGSKA (reference sequence). CDR3 nucleotides: TGCAGTGCTAGAGTTCCTGGGGATAACAATGAGCAGTACTTC. Translation: CSARVPGDNNEQYF.

This clonotype was seen at least ten times. The rearrangement links TRBV12-3 or TRBV12-4 to TRBJ2-3, with D possibly matching TRBD2 (6 bases). CDR3 size: 15 residues. V was clipped by 6 bases and J by 2 bases, with 15 bases between them. Here the CDR3 DNA reads TGTGCCAGCAGCTTACGGGGGACCTCCACAGATACGCAGTATTTT. Protein product: CASSLRGTSTDTQYF.

This chain joins TRBV7-2 and TRBJ1-3; D perhaps matches TRBD1 (6 bases). This CDR3 region has 17 residues. In germline, CDR1 is SGHTA, CDR2 FQGNSA. V was pared by 0 bases and J by 0 bases, with 12 bases between. In DNA, the CDR3 is TGTGCCAGCAGCTTAGCGATGGGGGCCGGCTCTGGAAACACCATATATTTT. Protein product: CASSLAMGAGSGNTIYF. Full variable domain (rest looked up from reference TRBV7-2 and TRBJ1-3): GAGVSQSPSNKVTEKGKDVELRCDPISGHTALYWYRQSLGQGLEFLIYFQGNSAPDKSGLPSDRFSAERTGGSVSTLTIQRTQQEDSAVYLCASSLAMGAGSGNTIYFGEGSWLTVV.

The rearrangement joins TRBV28 to TRBJ1-5; D ambiguous. V lost 3 bases to trimming and J lost 2 bases, with 11 bases between them. Germline V lookup: CDR1 MDHEN, CDR2 SYDVKM. The CDR3 length is 15 residues. CDR3 protein: CASSFSGSRNQPQHF. CDR3 DNA sequence: TGTGCCAGCAGTTTCTCGGGGAGCCGCAATCAGCCCCAGCATTTT. Looking up the rest from reference TRBV28 and TRBJ1-5 gives the full variable domain: DVKVTQSSRYLVKRTGEKVFLECVQDMDHENMFWYRQDPGLGLRLIYFSYDVKMKEKGDIPEGYSVSREKKERFSLILESASTNQTSMYLCASSFSGSRNQPQHFGDGTRLSIL.

This clonotype was observed a handful of times. The rearrangement uses TRBV5-1 and TRBJ1-1; tentatively, D is TRBD1 (5 bases). The CDR3 loop spans 14 amino acids. Germline CDR1 and CDR2: SGHRS and YFSETQ. Trimming pared 5 bases from V and 1 base from J, leaving 12 bases between. The CDR3 nucleotides are TGCGCCAGCAGGCCCGGGACGGAGAACACTGAAGCTTTCTTT. This gives the protein CASRPGTENTEAFF.